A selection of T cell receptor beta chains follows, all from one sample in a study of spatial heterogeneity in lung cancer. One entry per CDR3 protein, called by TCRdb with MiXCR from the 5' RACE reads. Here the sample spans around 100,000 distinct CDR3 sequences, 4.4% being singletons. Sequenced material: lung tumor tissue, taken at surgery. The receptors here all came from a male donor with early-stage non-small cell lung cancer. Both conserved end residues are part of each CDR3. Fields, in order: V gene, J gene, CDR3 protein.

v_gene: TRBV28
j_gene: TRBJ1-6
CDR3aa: CASRPAPIVSSPLHF

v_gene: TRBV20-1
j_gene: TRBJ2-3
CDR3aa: CSARSELADTQYF

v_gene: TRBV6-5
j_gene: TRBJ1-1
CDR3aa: CASSMVKNTEAFF

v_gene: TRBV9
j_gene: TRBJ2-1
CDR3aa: CASSVSGTSTYNEQFF

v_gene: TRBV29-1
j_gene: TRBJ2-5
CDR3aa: CSVRDRVVETQYF

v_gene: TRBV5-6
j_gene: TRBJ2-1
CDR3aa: CASSEGRIQFF

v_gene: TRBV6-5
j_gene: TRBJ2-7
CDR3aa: CASSHNREVFYEQYF

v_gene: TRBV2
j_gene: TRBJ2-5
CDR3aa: CASSSDGSTQETQYF

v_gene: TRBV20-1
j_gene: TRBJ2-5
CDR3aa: CSATSAGETQYF

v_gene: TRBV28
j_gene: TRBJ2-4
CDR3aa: CASSHNPGLAVLAKNIQYF

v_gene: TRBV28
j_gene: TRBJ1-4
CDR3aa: CASSGRGNQLAEKLFF

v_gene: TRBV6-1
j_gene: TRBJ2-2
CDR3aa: CASSLPGQRELFF

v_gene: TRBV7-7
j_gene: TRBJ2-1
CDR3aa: CASSPGVYNEQFF

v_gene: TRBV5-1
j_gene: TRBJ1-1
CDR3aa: CASSLSQLYTEAFF

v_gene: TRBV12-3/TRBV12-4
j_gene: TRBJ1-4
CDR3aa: CASSFGANEKLFF

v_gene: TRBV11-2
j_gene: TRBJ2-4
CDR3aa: CASSGVGDSGGLAKNIQYF

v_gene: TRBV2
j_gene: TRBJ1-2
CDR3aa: CAGLREGLNYGYTF

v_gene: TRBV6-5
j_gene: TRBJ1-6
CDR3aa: CASSYRRTSYNSPLHF

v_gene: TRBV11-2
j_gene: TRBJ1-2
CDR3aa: CASSYGEGYGYTF

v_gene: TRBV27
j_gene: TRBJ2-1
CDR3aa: CASSWGTDLTGGYYNEQFF

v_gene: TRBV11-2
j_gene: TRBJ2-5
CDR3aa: CASSKPGASGQETQYF

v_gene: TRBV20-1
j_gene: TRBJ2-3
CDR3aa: CSAVLRAGVADTQYF

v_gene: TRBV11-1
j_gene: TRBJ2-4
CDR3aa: CASSLAEGEAKNIQYF

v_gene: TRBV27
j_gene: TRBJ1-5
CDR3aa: CASSLTGGDNQPQHF

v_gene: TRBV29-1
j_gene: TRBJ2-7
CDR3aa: CSVMRGQADVTYEQYF

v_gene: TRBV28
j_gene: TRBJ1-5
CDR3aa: CASGGSYSNQPQHF

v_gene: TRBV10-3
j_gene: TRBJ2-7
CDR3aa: CAISGDTLGYEQYF

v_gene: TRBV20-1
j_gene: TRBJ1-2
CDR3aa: CSALPRGRTNYGYTF

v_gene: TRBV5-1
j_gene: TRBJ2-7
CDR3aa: CASSLSLSPDYEQYF

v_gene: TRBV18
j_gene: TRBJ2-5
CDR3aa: CASSPETVRETQYF

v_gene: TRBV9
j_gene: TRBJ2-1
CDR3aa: CASSVLDGPYNEQFF

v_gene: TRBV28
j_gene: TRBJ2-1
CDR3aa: CATSSLEQFF

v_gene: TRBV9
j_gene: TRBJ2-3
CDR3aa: CASNDNGDTQYF